Below, 25 T cell receptor beta chains from the same sample are listed, as sequenced in a study of T-cell memory formation after mild COVID-19. TCRdb processed the 5' RACE reads anew with MiXCR; each CDR3 protein has one entry. Found here are roughly 140,000 distinct CDR3 sequences, 13% to 15% of them singletons; the top ten hold about 26%. Sequences were obtained from PBMCs or a T cell subset sorted from them (not recorded which). These receptors were collected from an adult woman who had mild COVID-19 (a few samples of this study predate the infection). Cell type and time point are not known.

This chain joins TRBV9 and TRBJ1-1; no firm D call. Germline loops: CDR1 SGDLS, CDR2 YYNGEE. This CDR3 is 16 amino acids long. The V end lost 0 bases, the J end lost 0 bases, and 12 bases lay between the germline ends. Written as DNA, the CDR3 is TGTGCCAGCAGCGTAGGTCGAAGCCTCATGAACACTGAAGCTTTCTTT. Its protein product is CASSVGRSLMNTEAFF.

The gene calls are TRBV12-3 or TRBV12-4 and TRBJ2-3; D remains unclear. CDR3 length: 14 residues. The ends were cut back, 5 bases at V and 2 bases at J, with 11 bases in the middle. The chain's CDR3 is CASSRWAYTDTQYF. CDR3 sequence (DNA): TGTGCCAGCAGTCGGTGGGCCTACACAGATACGCAGTATTTT.

Ten or more counts support this clonotype. The chain uses TRBV6-2 or TRBV6-3 and TRBJ1-4; no firm D call. Germline values: CDR1 MNHEY, CDR2 SVGEGT. This CDR3 region has 14 residues. V was pared by 2 bases and J by 5 bases, with 9 bases between. Here the CDR3 reads CASSYGGENEKLFF. The CDR3 DNA sequence: TGTGCCAGCAGTTACGGCGGGGAGAATGAAAAACTGTTTTTT.

The chain uses TRBV20-1 and TRBJ2-7, with D unresolved. The germline V gene has CDR1 DFQATT and CDR2 SNEGSKA (reference sequence). CDR3 length equals 12 residues. V was clipped by 3 bases and J by 3 bases, with 9 bases between them. The CDR3 nucleotides are TGCAGTGCTAGGACAACTTACTACGAGCAGTACTTC. Translating it yields CSARTTYYEQYF.

The V gene is TRBV4-1, the J gene TRBJ2-7; 10 bases agree with TRBD2. This CDR3 contains 14 residues. Germline V gene lookup returns CDR1 MGHRA and CDR2 YSYEKL. Unmatched junction bases numbered 3, after V lost 3 bases and J lost 4 bases. The CDR3 sequence is CASSQVAGGYEQYF. DNA of the CDR3: TGCGCCAGCAGCCAGGTAGCGGGGGGTTACGAGCAGTACTTC.

The chain has TRBV20-1 and TRBJ2-3; 10 bases map to TRBD2. This CDR3 is 18 amino acids long. J lost 2 bases, V lost 0 bases, and 11 bases had no gene match. The V gene's germline CDR1 is DFQATT and CDR2 SNEGSKA (reference sequence). CDR3: CSARDFREAGGPTDTQYF. The CDR3 region has the DNA TGCAGTGCTAGAGATTTTCGAGAAGCGGGAGGGCCCACAGATACGCAGTATTTT.

There are a few counts of this clonotype. The chain couples TRBV9 to TRBJ2-3; D remains unclear. This CDR3 region has 14 residues. Germline lookup yields CDR1 SGDLS and CDR2 YYNGEE. With 0 bases removed from V and 0 bases from J, the gap between germline ends came to 5 bases. In DNA, the CDR3 is TGTGCCAGCAGCGTAGGCGGTAGCACAGATACGCAGTATTTT. It encodes CASSVGGSTDTQYF.

This clonotype was recorded a few times. This chain uses TRBV6-2 or TRBV6-3 with TRBJ2-7; D is uncertain. Per germline, CDR1 MNHEY and CDR2 SVGEGT. The CDR3 covers 14 residues. With 2 bases removed from V and 5 bases from J, the gap between germline ends came to 13 bases. The CDR3 loop reads CASSYGQSFNEQYF. The DNA of the CDR3 is TGTGCCAGCAGTTACGGGCAGAGCTTCAACGAGCAGTACTTC.

The chain carries TRBV30 and TRBJ2-3; D unresolved. This CDR3 comprises 11 residues. Germline values: CDR1 GTSNPN, CDR2 SVGIG (reference sequence). Trimming removed 2 bases at V and 6 bases at J, with 6 bases between. The CDR3 here is CAWSNADTQYF. As DNA, the CDR3 is TGTGCCTGGAGTAACGCTGATACGCAGTATTTT.

The chain has TRBV27 and TRBJ1-1; D is ambiguous. The CDR3 contains 17 residues. The germline V gene encodes CDR1 MNHEY and CDR2 SMNVEV (reference sequence). Trimming shortened V by 1 base and J by 0 bases, and 15 bases separated the two germline ends. The CDR3 spells CASSLWAGDPMNTEAFF. The CDR3 region has the DNA TGTGCCAGCAGTTTATGGGCAGGAGATCCCATGAACACTGAAGCTTTCTTT.

The sample holds a few counts of this clonotype. The chain links TRBV27 to TRBJ2-7; D gene ambiguous. From germline, CDR1 is MNHEY and CDR2 SMNVEV (reference sequence). The CDR3 covers 14 residues. V shed 6 bases and J shed 3 bases, with 15 bases lying between them. Here the CDR3 reads CASSTDSNRYEQYF. The CDR3, as DNA: TGTGCCAGCAGCACTGACTCGAACCGCTACGAGCAGTACTTC.

This chain links TRBV6-6 with TRBJ2-3; TRBD2 matches at 12 bases. CDR1 is MNHNY, CDR2 SVGAGI, per germline (reference sequence). The J segment lost 0 bases and the V segment lost 2 bases, leaving 9 bases of the junction unmatched. The CDR3 length is 19 residues. The CDR3 region has the DNA TGTGCCAGCAGTTACCTAGGGACTAGCGGGTTCATTAGCACAGATACGCAGTATTTT. It codes for CASSYLGTSGFISTDTQYF.

There are a few counts of this clonotype. The V call is TRBV6-5, the J call TRBJ2-7, with 10 bases aligning to TRBD2. The CDR3 contains 15 residues. The V gene's germline CDR1 is MNHEY and CDR2 SVGAGI. The V gene end was trimmed by 5 bases and the J gene end by 2 bases; junction bases not matched to a gene: 6. For the CDR3, the DNA is TGTGCCAGCAGTACCTCAGCGGGAGGGCCCTACGAGCAGTACTTC. It translates to CASSTSAGGPYEQYF.

The chain links TRBV12-3 or TRBV12-4 to TRBJ2-7, with a tentative D call TRBD1 (7 bases). This CDR3 has 13 residues. The ends were cut back, 7 bases at V and 4 bases at J, with 14 bases in the middle. CDR3 protein: CASMGQGGYEQYF. The DNA for the CDR3 is TGTGCCAGCATGGGGCAGGGGGGATACGAGCAGTACTTC.

The sample holds a few counts of this clonotype. The chain carries TRBV6-5 and TRBJ2-3; D possibly corresponds to TRBD2 (5 bases). Germline-derived CDR1 and CDR2 are MNHEY and SVGAGI. The CDR3 is 15 residues long. Trimming left V 0 bases short and J 2 bases short, with 9 bases between. This CDR3 is CASSYSPDSTDTQYF. Written as DNA, the CDR3 is TGTGCCAGCAGTTACTCACCGGACTCCACAGATACGCAGTATTTT.

In its sample, this clonotype was seen a few times. V and J are TRBV30 and TRBJ2-7; D might be TRBD1 or TRBD2, each matching 5 bases. The length of the CDR3 is 11 residues. V was cut by 5 bases and J by 4 bases, with 9 bases left in between. The V gene's germline CDR1 is GTSNPN and CDR2 SVGIG (reference sequence). The CDR3 DNA reads TGTGCCTGGGAGGGACCTTACGAGCAGTACTTC. This encodes CAWEGPYEQYF.

This clonotype was observed a few times. This rearrangement joins TRBV7-3 to TRBJ1-1; 10 nucleotides align to TRBD1. The CDR3 covers 14 residues. Germline V lookup: CDR1 SGHTA, CDR2 FQGTGA. V dropped 4 bases and J dropped 4; count of bases not matched to a gene: 3. As DNA, the CDR3 is TGTGCCAGCAGCTACGGACAGGGGGTCACTGAAGCTTTCTTT. Translated: CASSYGQGVTEAFF. Full variable domain (outside the CDR3, taken from reference TRBV7-3 and TRBJ1-1): GAGVSQTPSNKVTEKGKYVELRCDPISGHTALYWYRQSLGQGPEFLIYFQGTGAADDSGLPNDRFFAVRPEGSVSTLKIQRTERGDSAVYLCASSYGQGVTEAFFGQGTRLTVV.

The chain recombines TRBV7-9 with TRBJ1-1; D not resolved. Trimming removed 4 bases from V and 5 bases from J, with 14 bases in between. CDR3 length equals 14 residues. Germline V gene sequence: CDR1 SEHNR, CDR2 FQNEAQ (reference sequence). The CDR3 region is CASSSVVGYTEAFF. In DNA, the CDR3 is TGTGCCAGCAGCTCCGTGGTAGGGTATACTGAAGCTTTCTTT.

The chain joins TRBV9 to TRBJ2-1; D gene unclear. CDR1 is SGDLS and CDR2 is YYNGEE in the germline V gene. V shed 0 bases and J shed 6 bases, with 10 bases lying between them. This CDR3 comprises 14 residues. The CDR3 region has the DNA TGTGCCAGCAGCGTAGCGACCGGGCGCAATGAGCAGTTCTTC. This translates into CASSVATGRNEQFF. The whole variable domain, remainder taken from reference TRBV9 and TRBJ2-1, is DSGVTQTPKHLITATGQRVTLRCSPRSGDLSVYWYQQSLDQGLQFLIQYYNGEERAKGNILERFSAQQFPDLHSELNLSSLELGDSALYFCASSVATGRNEQFFGPGTRLTVL.

This clonotype has more than one count but fewer than ten. The chain joins TRBV21-1 to TRBJ1-1. TRBV21-1 is deemed a pseudogene. The CDR3 covers 14 residues. The CDR3, as DNA: TGTGCCAGCAGCAAAGTCCGAAGGGATTATGAAGCTTTCTTT. Residues: CASSKVRRDYEAFF.

This clonotype was observed a handful of times. The chain combines TRBV2 with TRBJ2-5; no definite D call. The V gene lost 3 bases and the J gene lost 5 bases, with 10 bases spanning the gap. The CDR3 length is 13 residues. Germline CDR1 SNHLY, CDR2 FYNNEI. CDR3 sequence (DNA): TGTGCCAGCAGTGATCACCCCCAGGAGACCCAGTACTTC. Amino acids: CASSDHPQETQYF.

This clonotype was picked up a small number of times. V usage is TRBV6-5 and J usage is TRBJ2-5, with 12 bases matching TRBD2. After removal of 4 bases from V and 5 bases from J, the junction contained 11 bases not matched to a gene. The V gene's germline CDR1 is MNHEY and CDR2 SVGAGI. The CDR3 is 17 amino acids. In DNA, the CDR3 is TGTGCCAGCAGTTCGACTAGCGGGAGACTACCCAGGGAGACCCAGTACTTC. Translating it yields CASSSTSGRLPRETQYF.

The gene calls are TRBV5-4 and TRBJ2-3; D not resolved. The CDR3 length is 14 residues. The V gene's germline CDR1 is SGHNT and CDR2 YYREEE (reference sequence). The germline V and J ends were trimmed by 0 bases and 4 bases, with 9 bases remaining between them. For the CDR3, the DNA is TGTGCCAGCAGCTTGGCTACCATGGCAGATACGCAGTATTTT. This gives the protein CASSLATMADTQYF.

There are a few counts of this clonotype. The chain recombines TRBV7-3 with TRBJ2-2, with 10 bases identical to TRBD2. Germline loops: CDR1 SGHTA, CDR2 FQGTGA. The CDR3 covers 14 residues. The trim removed 8 bases at V and 4 bases at J, leaving 4 bases unmatched. This CDR3 is CASRIAGGTGELFF. For the CDR3, the DNA is TGTGCCAGCCGCATAGCGGGAGGCACCGGGGAGCTGTTTTTT.

A few counts support this clonotype. V gene TRBV9 combines with J gene TRBJ2-5; D is unresolved. The length of the CDR3 is 13 residues. Between the trimmed V and J ends, which lost 4 bases and 5 bases, there was a span of 12 bases. Germline CDR1 and CDR2: SGDLS and YYNGEE. In DNA form, the CDR3 reads TGTGCCAGCAGCCCCTACCCCCTTGAGACCCAGTACTTC. Amino acid sequence: CASSPYPLETQYF.